This paragraph covers one TCR beta chain sequence. No antigen is known for it. TCRdb fed the RT-PCR reads into MiXCR, producing one record per CDR3 protein. The sample has under 950,000 distinct CDR3 sequences, around 20% seen once. This specimen comes from a study of response to subunit inactivated influenza vaccine. Study-wide findings and caveats: The authors suggested that every seasonal influenza vaccination recruits few new T cells.

Source: PBMCs from blood, taken less than 6 days after vaccination. The source is a man aged 50-59 years who received an inactivated influenza vaccine.

CDR3 in amino acids: CASSQDGSYTDTQYF. CDR3 nucleotides: TGTGCCAGCAGCCAAGACGGCTCCTACACAGATACGCAGTATTTT. The chain uses TRBV4-2 and TRBJ2-3; D remains ambiguous. This CDR3 comprises 15 residues. Trimming removed 0 bases from V and 2 bases from J, with 9 bases in between. Germline V gene lookup returns CDR1 LGHNA and CDR2 YNFKEQ.